The 11 T cell receptor beta chains listed next were all sequenced from one sample in a study of T-cell reconstitution after alpha-beta-depleted transplantation in children. Unique molecular identifiers were used to barcode this TCRbeta library. TCRdb recomputed calls from the PCR reads with MiXCR, one row per CDR3 protein. The sample holds approximately 500,000 distinct CDR3 sequences, more than 9% seen once. The material sequenced was PBMCs, taken before TCRalphabeta/CD19-depleted stem cell transplant. These receptors were obtained from a child younger than 10 with inherited bone marrow failure, due to receive a stem cell transplant.

This clonotype was counted at least ten times. The J gene is TRBJ2-7, the V gene TRBV6-2 or TRBV6-3, with 8 bases identical to TRBD1. The CDR3 has 14 amino acids. V dropped 6 bases and J dropped 2; count of bases not matched to a gene: 6. CDR1 is MNHEY and CDR2 is SVGEGT in the germline V gene. For the CDR3, the DNA is TGTGCCAGCAGAAGAGGACAGGGCGCCTACGAGCAGTACTTC. Translated, it gives CASRRGQGAYEQYF.

This clonotype was picked up many times. The chain carries TRBV4-3 and TRBJ2-2; TRBD2 might be the D (5 bases). The CDR3 is 16 amino acids. The V and J ends lost 4 bases and 4 bases respectively, with 16 bases between them. The V gene's germline CDR1 is LGHNA and CDR2 YSLEER. CDR3 DNA sequence: TGCGCCAGCAGCCGGAGTGTCGGGGTGGCCACCGGGGAGCTGTTTTTT. Translated, it gives CASSRSVGVATGELFF.

This clonotype has a count of ten or more. The rearrangement links TRBV12-3 or TRBV12-4 to TRBJ2-7; D may correspond to TRBD1 or TRBD2 (5 bases each). This CDR3 spans 13 amino acids. Trimming pared 8 bases from V and 2 bases from J, leaving 13 bases between. CDR3 DNA sequence: TGTGCCAGCCGAAGATGGGGGACCTACGAGCAGTACTTC. Its translation: CASRRWGTYEQYF.

This clonotype was counted ten times or more. V is TRBV4-1 and J is TRBJ2-1; D is uncertain. The CDR3 sequence is 15 residues long. The ends were cut back, 6 bases at V and 1 base at J, with 13 bases in the middle. Germline V gives CDR1 MGHRA, CDR2 YSYEKL. As DNA, the CDR3 is TGCGCCAGCAGTCCCGTAGAAGAGTCCTACAATGAGCAGTTCTTC. As protein: CASSPVEESYNEQFF.

This clonotype was counted ten times or more. This rearrangement joins TRBV10-3 to TRBJ1-4; 7 bases line up with TRBD1. Germline V gene lookup returns CDR1 ENHRY and CDR2 SYGVKD. The CDR3 is 12 residues long. The trim removed 6 bases at V and 10 bases at J, leaving 5 bases unmatched. CDR3 region: CAIRDPGGKLFF. DNA for the CDR3: TGTGCCATCAGGGACCCAGGGGGAAAACTGTTTTTT.

This clonotype was recorded at least ten times. The V and J genes are TRBV5-1 and TRBJ1-1, with D maybe TRBD1 (6 bases). V was shortened by 0 bases and J by 6 bases, with 15 bases between the two germline ends. The CDR3 is made up of 15 amino acids. Germline CDR1 reads SGHRS; CDR2 reads YFSETQ. CDR3: CASSLGAGGQAEAFF. For the CDR3, the DNA is TGCGCCAGCAGCTTGGGTGCTGGGGGGCAGGCTGAAGCTTTCTTT.

This clonotype occurred many times. This sequence joins TRBV12-3 or TRBV12-4 and TRBJ2-2, with unresolved D. V was shortened by 3 bases and J by 6 bases, with 8 bases between the two germline ends. The CDR3 has 13 amino acids. CDR3 amino acids: CASSFGNPGELFF. In DNA, the CDR3 is TGTGCCAGCAGTTTTGGCAACCCCGGGGAGCTGTTTTTT.

As concerns this clonotype: A much larger clone lies a single base off, so this may be a read error. The genes are TRBV20-1 and TRBJ2-1, with TRBD2 identical over 8 bases. The CDR3 has 15 amino acids. Per the germline V gene, CDR1 is DFQATT and CDR2 is SNEGSKA (reference sequence). Germline trimming cut 8 bases from V and 3 bases from J; bases unmatched to any gene: 12. DNA of the CDR3: TGCAGTACTATTAATTCGGGAGGGATCTACAATGAGCAGTTCTTC. Encoded protein: CSTINSGGIYNEQFF.

This clonotype was observed many times. This chain joins TRBV20-1 and TRBJ2-1; D gene unclear. Germline V gene lookup returns CDR1 DFQATT and CDR2 SNEGSKA (reference sequence). Trimming removed 5 bases at V and 6 bases at J, with 20 bases between. CDR3 size: 15 residues. The CDR3 nucleotides are TGCAGTGCTGGAACCCCTCGTCCAGCCCCCAATGAGCAGTTCTTC. Translation: CSAGTPRPAPNEQFF.

This clonotype occurred many times. The chain uses TRBV7-9 and TRBJ2-7; no clear D. CDR3 size: 14 residues. In germline, CDR1 is SEHNR, CDR2 FQNEAQ (reference sequence). Trimming cost V 2 bases and J 3 bases, with 11 bases left between them. The CDR3 loop is CASSLKAKYYEQYF. Written as DNA, the CDR3 is TGTGCCAGCAGCTTAAAGGCAAAGTACTACGAGCAGTACTTC.

The sample holds many counts of this clonotype. V is TRBV29-1 and J is TRBJ2-5, with D perhaps matching TRBD1 (6 bases). Germline V gene lookup returns CDR1 SQVTM and CDR2 ANQGSEA. This CDR3 region has 12 residues. Trimming took 4 bases from V and 3 from J, leaving 9 bases between them. CDR3 amino acids: CSVGPGEETQYF. CDR3 sequence (DNA): TGCAGCGTTGGACCAGGGGAAGAGACCCAGTACTTC.